This T cell receptor (beta chain) was recovered during a study of blood T cells in healthy people across ages. A second PCR, run for about 7 to 11 cycles, used a sample-barcoded 5' primer plus a J-beta primer mix. The authors tagged each cDNA molecule using a template-switch adaptor with 12 random nucleotides. Via MiXCR, TCRdb re-called the 5' RACE reads, giving one row per CDR3 protein. The data contain fewer than 800,000 distinct CDR3 sequences, around 25% of them singletons. A note on this clonotype: Because the CDR3 is missing its conserved closing phenylalanine or tryptophan, this is likely a read error.

This CDR3 region has 16 residues. V lost 7 bases and J lost 0, with 19 bases in between. These same records also appear under a second study, on T cells of mothers and their children.

Sequenced: blood. This clonotype was sampled from a boy aged 5-17 years in good health. The rearrangement links TRBV12-3 or TRBV12-4 to TRBJ2-7, with D possibly called TRBD1 or TRBD2 (6 bases each). The DNA for the CDR3 is TGTGCCAGCACCTTCGGACCGAGGGGGGCCTCCTACGAGCAGTACTTA. As protein: CASTFGPRGASYEQYL.